One sample yielded the 22 T cell receptor beta chains listed below, sequenced in a study of shared clonotypes between healthy human individuals. Terminally differentiated effector memory CD45RA+ cells were excluded by CCR7 positive selection of CD45RO-negative cells. The assay was immunoSEQ multiplex PCR, and TCRdb's table has in-frame clones only and misses some. The sample has some 580,000 clones, 98% seen once. The sequenced sample was naive CD8+ T cells sorted from blood. The receptors originated from a man younger than 40 in good health.

As to this clone: The sample carries other DNA sequences with the same CDR3. The rearrangement uses TRBV7-9 and TRBJ1-1; D unresolved. The V end lost 5 bases, the J end lost 1 base, and 8 bases lay between the germline ends. Germline V CDR1 and CDR2: SEHNR, FQNEAQ (reference sequence). The CDR3 sequence is 13 residues long. CDR3 amino acids: CASSLTENTEAFF. The CDR3 DNA follows: TGTGCCAGCAGCCTTACGGAGAACACTGAAGCTTTCTTT. Supplemented by reference TRBV7-9 and TRBJ1-1, the full variable domain reads DTGVSQNPRHKITKRGQNVTFRCDPISEHNRLYWYRQTLGQGPEFLTYFQNEAQLEKSRLLSDRFSAERPKGSFSTLEIQRTEQGDSAMYLCASSLTENTEAFFGQGTRLTVV.

V usage is TRBV27 and J usage is TRBJ1-1; a possible D gene is TRBD1 (5 bases). The CDR3 covers 15 residues. CDR1 and CDR2 (germline): MNHEY, SMNVEV (reference sequence). V shed 5 bases and J shed 6 bases, with 19 bases lying between them. CDR3 amino acids: CASSMTGPLSAEAFF. For the CDR3, the DNA is TGTGCCAGCAGTATGACGGGACCCCTTTCCGCTGAAGCTTTCTTT.

The chain combines TRBV5-5 with TRBJ2-5, with 9 positions matching TRBD1. After removal of 0 bases from V and 3 bases from J, the junction contained 0 bases not matched to a gene. Germline CDR1 SGHKS, CDR2 YYEKEE (reference sequence). The CDR3 length is 14 residues. CDR3: CASSLGTGEETQYF. The CDR3 nucleotides are TGTGCCAGCAGCTTGGGGACAGGGGAAGAGACCCAGTACTTC.

This chain links TRBV5-5 with TRBJ1-1, with 7 bases fitting TRBD1. Germline-derived CDR1 and CDR2 are SGHKS and YYEKEE (reference sequence). The CDR3 length is 13 residues. Losses at the gene ends were 4 bases for V and 6 bases for J; bases not matched to a gene: 6. The CDR3 DNA reads as TGTGCCAGCAGCGACGGGACAGCCGCTGAAGCTTTCTTT. Translating gives CASSDGTAAEAFF.

The CDR3: CASSHSDRDYEQYF. In DNA, the CDR3 is TGTGCCAGCAGCCATTCGGACAGGGACTACGAGCAGTACTTC. This sequence joins TRBV5-4 and TRBJ2-7; 8 bases are shared with TRBD1. This CDR3 is built from 14 residues. Germline V gene lookup returns CDR1 SGHNT and CDR2 YYREEE (reference sequence). The junction had 6 bases not matched to a gene; V was cut back by 4 bases and J by 3 bases.

The CDR3 nucleotides read TGTGCCAGCAGCTCGGACGGGAGTGAGACCCAGTACTTC. It is translated as CASSSDGSETQYF. The chain employs TRBV7-3 and TRBJ2-5; maybe TRBD2 (6 bases). Per the germline V gene, CDR1 is SGHTA and CDR2 is FQGTGA. V was shortened by 4 bases and J by 5 bases, with 11 bases between the two germline ends. The CDR3 is made up of 13 amino acids.

The CDR3, as DNA: TGTGCCTGGAGTGATTATGGCTCCTACACCTTC. This sequence encodes CAWSDYGSYTF. The gene calls are TRBV30 and TRBJ1-2; D not certain. V gave up 1 base and J gave up 10 bases, with 10 bases separating them. Germline V gives CDR1 GTSNPN, CDR2 SVGIG (reference sequence). The CDR3 has 11 residues.

CDR3 sequence reads: CASLTGYGYTF. The DNA for the CDR3 is TGTGCCAGCCTGACAGGGTATGGCTACACCTTC. The chain employs TRBV2 and TRBJ1-2; 7 bases match TRBD1. Germline V gives CDR1 SNHLY, CDR2 FYNNEI. Losses at the gene ends were 8 bases for V and 5 bases for J; bases not matched to a gene: 2. The CDR3 has 11 amino acids.

This clone was counted a single time. V gene TRBV2 combines with J gene TRBJ1-2; D is undetermined. The CDR3 has 15 amino acids. With 6 bases removed from V and 2 bases from J, the gap between germline ends came to 16 bases. Germline CDR1 SNHLY, CDR2 FYNNEI. The chain's CDR3 is CASSPLGIDNYGYTF. The CDR3 DNA reads TGTGCCAGCAGCCCATTGGGCATCGACAACTATGGCTACACCTTC.

This chain joins TRBV7-2 and TRBJ1-2; TRBD1 aligns across 9 bases. Germline lookup yields CDR1 SGHTA and CDR2 FQGNSA. This CDR3 has 14 amino acids. J gave up 4 bases and V 4 bases, and 4 bases lay outside the gene matches. CDR3 nucleotide sequence: TGTGCCAGCAGCTATACAGGGGGCGGCTATGGCTACACCTTC. This translates into CASSYTGGGYGYTF. Looking up the rest from reference TRBV7-2 and TRBJ1-2 gives the full variable domain: GAGVSQSPSNKVTEKGKDVELRCDPISGHTALYWYRQSLGQGLEFLIYFQGNSAPDKSGLPSDRFSAERTGGSVSTLTIQRTQQEDSAVYLCASSYTGGGYGYTFGSGTRLTVV.

The V and J genes are TRBV7-9 and TRBJ2-1, with TRBD2 identical over 8 bases. Trimming removed 5 bases from V and 0 bases from J; junction bases left unmatched: 9. The CDR3 spans 17 residues. Germline V gene data show CDR1 as SEHNR and CDR2 as FQNEAQ (reference sequence). CDR3 residues: CASSPRDSGNSYNEQFF. CDR3 in DNA: TGTGCCAGCAGCCCCAGGGATAGCGGGAACTCCTACAATGAGCAGTTCTTC.

The chain joins TRBV4-1 to TRBJ1-4; D not certain. Germline values: CDR1 MGHRA, CDR2 YSYEKL. V gave up 5 bases and J gave up 7 bases, with 14 bases separating them. The CDR3 extends over 14 amino acids. CDR3 coding DNA: TGCGCCAGCAGCTACCACTCAAGTAGTGAAAAACTGTTTTTT. Translated, it gives CASSYHSSSEKLFF.

This chain uses TRBV27 with TRBJ2-7; the D gene could be TRBD1 or TRBD2 (5 bases each). Germline V gene lookup returns CDR1 MNHEY and CDR2 SMNVEV (reference sequence). The V end was cut by 6 bases, the J end by 7 bases, with 19 bases between. The CDR3 extends over 14 amino acids. The CDR3 DNA sequence: TGTGCCAGCAGCCGGGGACCCCTGGATCGGGAGCAGTACTTC. It yields the protein CASSRGPLDREQYF.

The chain carries TRBV5-1 and TRBJ2-7, with D perhaps matching TRBD2 (6 bases). The CDR3 extends over 13 amino acids. V lost 1 base to trimming and J lost 3 bases, with 8 bases between them. Germline V gene lookup returns CDR1 SGHRS and CDR2 YFSETQ. The DNA of the CDR3 is TGCGCCAGCAGCTTGAGGCGGGGCTACGAGCAGTACTTC. Translating gives CASSLRRGYEQYF. Variable domain in full (rest from reference TRBV5-1 and TRBJ2-7): KAGVTQTPRYLIKTRGQQVTLSCSPISGHRSVSWYQQTPGQGLQFLFEYFSETQRNKGNFPGRFSGRQFSNSRSEMNVSTLELGDSALYLCASSLRRGYEQYFGPGTRLTVT.

The chain joins TRBV28 to TRBJ1-2; D may be TRBD1 (6 bases). CDR3 length: 14 amino acids. Germline CDR1 MDHEN, CDR2 SYDVKM. V was shortened by 4 bases and J by 5 bases, with 14 bases between the two germline ends. CDR3 region: CASSSRTEGYGYTF. The CDR3 DNA reads as TGTGCCAGCAGTTCTCGGACAGAGGGGTATGGCTACACCTTC.

The gene calls are TRBV5-4 and TRBJ2-2, with D hard to call. CDR1 SGHNT and CDR2 YYREEE come from the germline V gene (reference sequence). The CDR3 runs 14 residues. Trimming stripped 0 bases from V and 1 base from J, with 4 bases between. CDR3 DNA: TGTGCCAGCAGCTTGGCCCGGAACACCGGGGAGCTGTTTTTT. This gives the protein CASSLARNTGELFF.

The rearrangement joins TRBV7-8 to TRBJ2-2; D gene unclear. Between the trimmed V and J ends, which lost 0 bases and 9 bases, there was a span of 8 bases. CDR3 length equals 13 residues. Looked up from germline, CDR1 is SGHVS and CDR2 is FQNEAQ. CDR3: CASSLAWSRELFF. As DNA, the CDR3 is TGTGCCAGCAGCTTAGCGTGGAGCCGGGAGCTGTTTTTT.

The count of this clone is one. The CDR3, as DNA: TGTGCCACCAGCGGTGGACAGGGGTTATCTGGCGAGCAGTACTTC. This gives the protein CATSGGQGLSGEQYF. This chain joins TRBV15 and TRBJ2-7, with 9 bases that match TRBD1. This CDR3 comprises 15 residues. Germline V gene data show CDR1 as LNHNV and CDR2 as YYDKDF (reference sequence). J was trimmed by 6 bases and V by 5 bases; bases with no gene match: 11.

The rearrangement links TRBV2 to TRBJ2-1; TRBD2 might be the D (5 bases). V shed 4 bases and J shed 0 bases, with 13 bases lying between them. Germline values: CDR1 SNHLY, CDR2 FYNNEI. The CDR3 runs to 16 residues. The CDR3 loop is CASSGIGLSSYNEQFF. DNA of the CDR3: TGTGCCAGCAGTGGAATTGGACTGAGCTCCTACAATGAGCAGTTCTTC.

The chain employs TRBV4-1 and TRBJ2-2; D not resolved. Germline values: CDR1 MGHRA, CDR2 YSYEKL. The CDR3 is 14 amino acids. Trimming took 5 bases from V and 3 from J, leaving 10 bases between them. The chain's CDR3 is CASSYGRDTGELFF. CDR3 in DNA: TGCGCCAGCAGCTACGGCAGAGACACCGGGGAGCTGTTTTTT.

V gene TRBV5-1 combines with J gene TRBJ1-3; D is uncertain. The CDR3 has 15 amino acids. CDR1 is SGHRS, CDR2 YFSETQ, per germline. Trimming removed 4 bases at V and 0 bases at J, with 11 bases between. CDR3 region: CASSPSRGSGNTIYF. DNA for the CDR3: TGCGCCAGCAGCCCCTCTCGCGGCTCTGGAAACACCATATATTTT.

This clone was counted a single time. The chain links TRBV7-8 to TRBJ2-7; TRBD1 is a possible D gene (6 bases). The germline CDR1 and CDR2 sequences are SGHVS and FQNEAQ. Trimming stripped 0 bases from V and 0 bases from J, with 6 bases between. The CDR3 is 14 residues long. CDR3 in amino acids: CASSLAGGSYEQYF. In DNA form, the CDR3 reads TGTGCCAGCAGCTTAGCAGGGGGCTCCTACGAGCAGTACTTC. The full variable domain, its missing parts supplied by reference TRBV7-8 and TRBJ2-7, is GAGVSQSPRYKVAKRGQDVALRCDPISGHVSLFWYQQALGQGPEFLTYFQNEAQLDKSGLPSDRFFAERPEGSVSTLKIQRTQQEDSAVYLCASSLAGGSYEQYFGPGTRLTVT.